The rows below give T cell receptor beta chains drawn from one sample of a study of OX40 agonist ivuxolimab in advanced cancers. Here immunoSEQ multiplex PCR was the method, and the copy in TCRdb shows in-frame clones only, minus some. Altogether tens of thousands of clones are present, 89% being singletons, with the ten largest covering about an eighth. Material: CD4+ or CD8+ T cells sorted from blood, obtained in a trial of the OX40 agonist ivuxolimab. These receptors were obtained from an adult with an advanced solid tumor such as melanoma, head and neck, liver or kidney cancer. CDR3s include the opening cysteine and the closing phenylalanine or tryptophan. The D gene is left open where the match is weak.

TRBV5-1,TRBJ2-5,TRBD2,TGCGCCAGCAGCCGCTCCATGTCGGGGGGAGAGACCCAGTACTTC,CASSRSMSGGETQYF
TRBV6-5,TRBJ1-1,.,TGTGCCAGCAGGCTTACGGGGGCAGGGTTTATTGAAGCTTTCTTT,CASRLTGAGFIEAFF
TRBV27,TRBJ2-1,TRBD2,TGTGCCAGCAGTTTCCTACGGGGGGGGCCAAAAGAGCAGTTCTTC,CASSFLRGGPKEQFF
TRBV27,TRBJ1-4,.,TGTGCCAGCAGCGATGTACGTTCAACTAATGAAAAACTGTTTTTT,CASSDVRSTNEKLFF
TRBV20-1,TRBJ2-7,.,TGCAGTGGGCAAAACAACTACGAGCAGTACTTC,CSGQNNYEQYF
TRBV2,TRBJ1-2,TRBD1,TGTGCCAGCAGTGGTACAGGGGCGCTGGATGGCTACACCTTC,CASSGTGALDGYTF
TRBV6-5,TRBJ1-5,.,TGTGCCAGCAGCCGAACAGGACTTAGCAATCAGCCCCAGCATTTT,CASSRTGLSNQPQHF
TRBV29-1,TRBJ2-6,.,TGCAGCGCATCCCAGGGCTCTGGGGCCAACGTCCTGACTTTC,CSASQGSGANVLTF
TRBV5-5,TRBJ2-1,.,TGTGCCAGCAGCTCAGACTCCAGGGGGGGATTGAATGAGCAGTTCTTC,CASSSDSRGGLNEQFF
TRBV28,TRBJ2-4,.,TGTGCCAGCAGTTTTCAGGGCTCCAACAACATTCAGTACTTC,CASSFQGSNNIQYF
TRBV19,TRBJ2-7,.,TGTGCCAGTAGTCCCGGACAGCATACCTACGAGCAGTACTTC,CASSPGQHTYEQYF
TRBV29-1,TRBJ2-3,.,TGCAGCGTTGAAGATCGGGGTGTCGGGACAGATACGCAGTATTTT,CSVEDRGVGTDTQYF
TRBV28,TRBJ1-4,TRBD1,TGTGCCACCCGAGGGACAGGGGGACATATGGGACTGTTTTTT,CATRGTGGHMGLFF
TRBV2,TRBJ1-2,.,TGTGCCAGCAGTGAAGACAGGGCTCCAGATGGCTACACCTTC,CASSEDRAPDGYTF
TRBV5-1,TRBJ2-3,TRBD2,TGCGCCAGCAGCCCGACTAGCGGGGGAAACCCCGCAGGAGATACGCAGTATTTT,CASSPTSGGNPAGDTQYF
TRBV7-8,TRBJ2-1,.,TGTGCCAGCAGCTTACGCAGGGGAGGTTGCAGGGTCTTC,CASSLRRGGCRVF
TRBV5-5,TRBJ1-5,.,TGTGCCAGCAGTTTCCAGGGCAGTCAGCCCCAGCATTTT,CASSFQGSQPQHF
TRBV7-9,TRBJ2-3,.,TGTGCCAGCAGCTTCGGCAGGGTTAGCACAGATACGCAGTATTTT,CASSFGRVSTDTQYF
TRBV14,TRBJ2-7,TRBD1,TGTGCCAGCAGCTTGGGGACAGGGTTTTCCGAGCAGTACTTC,CASSLGTGFSEQYF
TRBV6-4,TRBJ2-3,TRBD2,TGTGCCAGCAGTGACGGACTAGCGGGAGCAGATACGCAGTATTTT,CASSDGLAGADTQYF
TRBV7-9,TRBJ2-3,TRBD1,TGTGCCAGCAGCTTAGTGACAGGGGGCACAGATACGCAGTATTTT,CASSLVTGGTDTQYF
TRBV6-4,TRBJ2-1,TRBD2,TGTGCCGGCGAATTCGGGGGGGGCAATGAGCAGTTCTTC,CAGEFGGGNEQFF